This record looks at one T cell receptor (beta chain) sequence and its context. The data were obtained in a study of blood T cell repertoires in COVID-19. Generated by immunoSEQ multiplex PCR, the TCRdb table keeps only in-frame clones and is missing some. The sample consists of about 89,000 clones, 81% of them appearing once. V was pared by 1 base and J by 5 bases, with 11 bases between. The CDR3 extends over 14 amino acids. Germline CDR1 SEHNR, CDR2 FQNEAQ (reference sequence). The sequence derives from a woman of 80 years or more with acute or convalescent COVID-19. V usage is TRBV7-9 and J usage is TRBJ2-5; D not resolved. The sequenced material came from peripheral blood. The CDR3 DNA reads TGTGCCAGCAGCTTAGACCGCGGTTGGGAGACCCAGTACTTC. Translating gives CASSLDRGWETQYF.